This TCR beta chain comes out of a study of blood T cell repertoires in COVID-19. At the level of the study: Samples of COVID-19 (acute and convalescent) were obtained from the United States, Italy and Spain. The analysed material was cDNA or gDNA that came from T cells, B-cell-depleted T cells, or PBMCs.

As processed by the authors: Estimation of nucleated cell counts relied on the amplification of reference gene primers. Clones were sequenced by immunoSEQ multiplex PCR, and TCRdb holds only the in-frame ones, with some missing. Clone size and V and J calls were adopted from that table, with D and trimming inferred from the DNA. The sample holds 130,000 to 150,000 clones, approximately 80% seen once. Germline values: CDR1 MDHEN, CDR2 SYDVKM. CDR3 length: 15 amino acids. Trimming at V came to 2 bases and at J to 6 bases, leaving 4 bases not matched to a gene. This receptor was identified in a human donor in a cohort sampled during active COVID-19. The V gene is TRBV28, the J gene TRBJ2-2, with 9 bases aligning to TRBD2. Sequenced material: peripheral blood. This chain's CDR3 is CASSLISGRAGELFF. The CDR3, as DNA: TGTGCCAGCAGTTTAATTAGCGGGAGAGCCGGGGAGCTGTTTTTT.